This entry features one TCR beta chain sequence. The sample originates from a study of blood T cell repertoires in COVID-19. Study-level background: COVID-19 samples from acute and convalescent phases originated in the United States, Italy and Spain.

The CDR3 contains 12 residues. Trimming took 3 bases from V and 3 from J, leaving 5 bases between them. The germline gives CDR1 SGDLS, CDR2 YYNGEE. This table comes from immunoSEQ multiplex PCR, and its TCRdb copy is limited to in-frame clones, with some not included. Among 250,000 to 350,000 clones listed, 90% were seen once. Adults between about 18 and 89 years of age took part from 20 to 25 US areas. Assignments of participants to cohorts depended upon their own reported clinical history. Sequences were obtained from PBMCs or T cells enriched from blood (not recorded which). The rearrangement joins TRBV9 to TRBJ2-3, with D hard to call. This clonotype originated in a woman aged 18-29 years with acute COVID-19. This CDR3 reads CASSDRTDTQYF. DNA for the CDR3: TGTGCCAGCAGCGATAGAACAGATACGCAGTATTTT.